A selection of T cell receptor beta chains follows, all from one sample in a study of T cells in Graves' hyperthyroidism and ophthalmopathy. One entry per CDR3 protein, called by TCRdb with MiXCR from the multiplex PCR reads. The sample lists about 420,000 distinct CDR3 sequences, 12% to 15% seen once, with about 5% in the top ten. Sequenced input: blood. All receptors derive from a woman aged 18-29 years with Graves' hyperthyroidism. Each CDR3 is given with its conserved first and last residue. Not every row has a clone size; where given, it reads once, few, many or a size class.

cdr3_length,j_call,clone_size,v_call,cdr3_aa
15,TRBJ2-7,few,TRBV6-8,CASSYSVAGLYEQYF
14,TRBJ1-3,many,TRBV12-3/TRBV12-4,CASSKTTGPNTIYF
15,TRBJ2-1,many,TRBV20-1,CSARDSAGGHNEQFF
15,TRBJ2-7,few,TRBV20-1,CSARDPLAGSYEQYF
13,TRBJ1-1,many,TRBV29-1,CSAERDWNTEAFF
17,TRBJ2-2,.,TRBV13,CASSMGQDQINTGELFF
15,TRBJ2-5,many,TRBV6-1,CASSEASGTSGRKYF
14,TRBJ2-2,few,TRBV7-8,CASSLEGQDGELFF
15,TRBJ1-1,many,TRBV28,CASLFRQGWNTEAFF
14,TRBJ1-1,many,TRBV6-1,CASSALGGGTEAFF
18,TRBJ2-1,many,TRBV20-1,CSARRTSGRAGINNEQFF
13,TRBJ2-7,few,TRBV29-1,CSVTGLAVYEQYF
13,TRBJ1-5,many,TRBV7-9,CASSLEWGQPQHF
15,TRBJ1-1,many,TRBV5-6,CASSLGAGGNTEAFF
14,TRBJ2-7,.,TRBV10-3,CAISERDNELEQYF
16,TRBJ2-5,.,TRBV7-2,CASSLEFGSGAVTQYF
16,TRBJ1-1,few,TRBV5-6,CASSLAQGGGNTEAFF
14,TRBJ1-1,.,TRBV6-2/TRBV6-3,CASSVDRGNIEAFF
11,TRBJ2-7,many,TRBV28,CASSFRREQYF
17,TRBJ2-1,few,TRBV28,CASRGHGYTIPYNEQFF
15,TRBJ2-3,few,TRBV19,CASSIGGLRTDTQYF
15,TRBJ2-3,few,TRBV10-2,CASRSTSGRADTQYF
15,TRBJ1-6,.,TRBV12-5,CASGLAGGGEGALHF
18,TRBJ1-1,many,TRBV5-1,CASSLLTGGGTGRSEAFF
15,TRBJ1-1,many,TRBV20-1,CSARAQQGWWTEAFF
13,TRBJ1-5,many,TRBV11-2,CASSEGARQPQHF
14,TRBJ1-5,many,TRBV30,CAWSGGQGHQPQHF
13,TRBJ2-2,many,TRBV30,CAWSVRGGGELFF
11,TRBJ1-4,.,TRBV7-9,CASSNGEKLFF
12,TRBJ1-2,.,TRBV7-9,CATTGGADGYTF
17,TRBJ2-1,many,TRBV9,CASSVVGGRADYNEQFF
16,TRBJ2-3,many,TRBV3-1,CASRGTSGTSTDTQYF
15,TRBJ2-2,many,TRBV28,CASSPSGIRTGELFF
21,TRBJ2-4,many,TRBV7-3,CASSLTLAGVSWVHAKNIQYF
11,TRBJ2-1,many,TRBV6-1,CASTGVSEQFF
16,TRBJ2-3,many,TRBV2,CASSVRGAGGPDTQYF
14,TRBJ1-2,many,TRBV30,CAWSGTDSNYGYTF
15,TRBJ1-6,many,TRBV20-1,CSARRETAANSPLHF
17,TRBJ2-7,many,TRBV6-2/TRBV6-3,CASSYGLGGAWFYEQYF
14,TRBJ2-3,many,TRBV7-2,CASSYQGITDTQYF
14,TRBJ1-1,few,TRBV19,CASSLVGPTPEAFF
13,TRBJ2-7,many,TRBV19,CATSLAGQYEQYF
17,TRBJ2-7,many,TRBV27,CASSLSLYRDRSYEQYF
14,TRBJ1-5,.,TRBV30,CAWSPRGLDQPQHF
16,TRBJ1-1,.,TRBV29-1,CSVVGDRVGWNTEAFF
13,TRBJ2-5,.,TRBV12-3/TRBV12-4,CASSSGTGGNGYF
14,TRBJ2-5,few,TRBV19,CASSIAGLEETQYF
16,TRBJ2-5,few,TRBV20-1,CSARDIILAGFGTQYF
13,TRBJ1-4,many,TRBV30,CAWTRGWNEKLFF
14,TRBJ1-6,many,TRBV2,CARSMTGVDSPLHF
16,TRBJ2-3,few,TRBV6-2/TRBV6-3,CASTETSGMRTDTQYF
14,TRBJ1-5,.,TRBV6-9,CASSYSKSDQPQHF
15,TRBJ1-4,.,TRBV7-2,CTSSPGTATNEKLFF
13,TRBJ1-2,many,TRBV7-9,CASTRTGGYGYTF
15,TRBJ1-4,few,TRBV3-1,CASSQGGGINEKLFF
14,TRBJ1-2,few,TRBV2,CASRGIRAGSGYTF
11,TRBJ2-1,.,TRBV6-5,CASSCSNEQFF
15,TRBJ2-7,few,TRBV9,CASSVFGGQGDEQYF
14,TRBJ1-1,many,TRBV30,CAWSVHRELGEAFF